The 12 T cell receptor beta chains below all came from one sample that was sequenced in a study of type 1 regulatory T cells. One entry per CDR3 protein, called by TCRdb with MiXCR from the reads. The sample contains over 55,000 distinct CDR3 sequences, approximately 50% of which appear only once. Their specific antigens are unknown. The sequenced sample consisted of cultured non-Tr1 T cells, either the whole culture or a sorted T cell fraction (not recorded which). The receptors shown here come from a human donor in good health.

The chain employs TRBV11-2 and TRBJ1-3; no firm D call. CDR3 length: 13 amino acids. Germline V CDR1 and CDR2: SGHAT, FQNNGV. With 0 bases removed from V and 9 bases from J, the gap between germline ends came to 9 bases. The chain's CDR3 is CASSLEGFGTIYF. The DNA of the CDR3 is TGTGCCAGCAGCTTAGAAGGGTTCGGCACCATATATTTT. Full variable domain (outside the CDR3, taken from reference TRBV11-2 and TRBJ1-3): EAGVAQSPRYKIIEKRQSVAFWCNPISGHATLYWYQQILGQGPKLLIQFQNNGVVDDSQLPKDRFSAERLKGVDSTLKIQPAKLEDSAVYLCASSLEGFGTIYFGEGSWLTVV.

J is TRBJ1-5 and V is TRBV6-5, with D perhaps TRBD1 (6 bases). Germline CDR1 reads MNHEY; CDR2 reads SVGAGI. The germline V and J ends were trimmed by 6 bases and 2 bases, with 17 bases remaining between them. This CDR3 comprises 16 residues. CDR3 amino acids: CASSPTGIGGNQPQHF. Written as DNA, the CDR3 is TGTGCCAGCAGCCCCACAGGGATCGGGGGCAATCAGCCCCAGCATTTT.

The chain recombines TRBV6-5 with TRBJ2-1; 11 positions agree with TRBD1. Germline loops: CDR1 MNHEY, CDR2 SVGAGI. J lost 7 bases, V lost 5 bases, and 7 bases had no gene match. The CDR3 loop spans 15 amino acids. Here the CDR3 reads CASSHTGTGGNEQFF. DNA of the CDR3: TGTGCCAGCAGTCACACCGGGACAGGGGGGAATGAGCAGTTCTTC.

This chain uses TRBV2 with TRBJ1-1; 7 bases align to TRBD1. The CDR3 length is 14 residues. Germline V gene data show CDR1 as SNHLY and CDR2 as FYNNEI. V dropped 6 bases and J dropped 2; count of bases not matched to a gene: 6. Here the CDR3 DNA reads TGTGCCAGCAGGGGGACAGCGGTAAACACTGAAGCTTTCTTT. Protein sequence: CASRGTAVNTEAFF.

The rearrangement joins TRBV12-3 or TRBV12-4 to TRBJ1-5; unclear D gene. The ends were cut back, 0 bases at V and 0 bases at J, with 6 bases in the middle. The CDR3 has 15 amino acids. The CDR3 DNA sequence: TGTGCCAGCAGTTTAGCGCTAGGTAGCAATCAGCCCCAGCATTTT. Its translation: CASSLALGSNQPQHF.

The chain is built from TRBV5-4 and TRBJ2-7; D uncertain. CDR1 is SGHNT, CDR2 YYREEE, per germline (reference sequence). The CDR3 runs 15 residues. The germline V and J ends were trimmed by 0 bases and 3 bases, with 13 bases remaining between them. The CDR3 nucleotides read TGTGCCAGCAGCTTGGGTGGATCCTTGGTCTACGAGCAGTACTTC. Its protein is CASSLGGSLVYEQYF.

This clonotype was observed a few times. The CDR3 bases are TGTGCCAGTAGACCGGGACAGGCTAACACCGGGGAGCTGTTTTTT. Amino acids: CASRPGQANTGELFF. The chain combines TRBV19 with TRBJ2-2; TRBD1 matches 8 bases. V lost 6 bases and J lost 2; bases outside the gene matches: 5. Germline CDR1 is LNHDA and CDR2 is SQIVND (reference sequence). The CDR3 runs to 15 residues.

This clonotype was seen only a few times. This chain connects TRBV30 to TRBJ1-1; D not resolved. Germline V gene sequence: CDR1 GTSNPN, CDR2 SVGIG (reference sequence). CDR3 length: 12 amino acids. Trimming stripped 3 bases from V and 0 bases from J, with 5 bases between. The CDR3 DNA is TGTGCCTGGAGCCGTATGAACACTGAAGCTTTCTTT. The encoded protein is CAWSRMNTEAFF.

The chain links TRBV5-1 to TRBJ1-1; D possibly corresponds to TRBD1 (6 bases). Germline values: CDR1 SGHRS, CDR2 YFSETQ. CDR3 length equals 13 residues. Trimming removed 4 bases from V and 1 base from J, with 8 bases in between. The CDR3 DNA reads as TGCGCCAGCAGCCAGGGGTGGAACACTGAAGCTTTCTTT. Its protein is CASSQGWNTEAFF.

This clonotype was observed a few times. The chain carries TRBV27 and TRBJ2-5, with D possibly being TRBD2 (6 bases). The CDR3 loop spans 16 amino acids. Germline CDR1 MNHEY, CDR2 SMNVEV (reference sequence). V dropped 6 bases and J dropped 3 bases, with 20 bases sitting between them. The CDR3 nucleotides are TGTGCCAGCAGCCCAAATTACAGTGGGGGGAAAGAGACCCAGTACTTC. Its protein is CASSPNYSGGKETQYF.

This clonotype was observed a few times. The chain couples TRBV20-1 to TRBJ2-7; 8 bases are shared with TRBD1. Germline lookup yields CDR1 DFQATT and CDR2 SNEGSKA (reference sequence). The CDR3 covers 14 residues. The V and J ends lost 5 bases and 2 bases, in that order; junction bases with no gene match: 8. Written as DNA, the CDR3 is TGCAGTGCTGCTAACCCGGGACAGGCCTACGAGCAGTACTTC. Translation: CSAANPGQAYEQYF.

This clonotype has a count of ten or more. CDR3 loop: CASSSTGGSNYGYTF. CDR3 DNA sequence: TGTGCCAGCAGTTCTACAGGGGGCTCCAACTATGGCTACACCTTC. The chain combines TRBV12-3 or TRBV12-4 with TRBJ1-2; 9 nucleotides match TRBD1. The CDR3 spans 15 residues. Unmatched junction bases numbered 5, after V lost 4 bases and J lost 2 bases.